This T cell receptor beta chain is drawn from a study of cytomegalovirus exposure and HLA in healthy donors. Study results and limitations: Researchers catalogued approximately 170 TCR beta chains as cytomegalovirus-associated. Among TCR sequences, most were rare, though some public TCRs appeared in many donors. One later analysis, an examination of the 120 validation repertoires, found that first-cohort TCR clusters tended to co-occur in them.

This CDR3 region has 17 residues. Germline V gene sequence: CDR1 SGDLS, CDR2 YYNGEE. J was trimmed by 4 bases and V by 0 bases; bases with no gene match: 8. A word on this clone: Its antigen is currently unknown.

Repertoires were generated with immunoSEQ multiplex PCR, while TCRdb's copy carries only in-frame clones and drops some. This table has 110,000 to 150,000 clones, 89% appearing once. The sequence derives from a woman younger than 35 in good health and CMV-seropositive. Material: PBMCs. The chain carries TRBV9 and TRBJ2-3, with 10 bases aligning to TRBD1. CDR3 protein: CASSVVLDRGMADTQYF. The DNA for the CDR3 is TGTGCCAGCAGCGTAGTCCTGGACAGGGGGATGGCAGATACGCAGTATTTT.